This T cell receptor (beta chain) was sequenced during a study of CD8+ T cells in alopecia areata. As for the study in general: Tofacitinib administration to treated patients was oral, at 5 to 10 mg twice daily.

RNA, once extracted, was reverse transcribed into cDNA for use as the sequencing template. Some clones are missing from TCRdb's copy, which holds only in-frame ones; the method was immunoSEQ multiplex PCR. This sample carries under 200,000 clones, about 71% of them seen once, and the ten largest clones take over 0.85%. Study conclusions and caveats: Many expanded lesional clones persisted in scalp and blood during tofacitinib treatment.

This clone was counted between two and nine times. As yet, its antigen is unknown. The germline CDR1 and CDR2 sequences are SGHDT and YYEEEE. The V end was cut by 4 bases, the J end by 0 bases, with 10 bases between. The CDR3 covers 14 residues. Treatment given: oral pan-JAK inhibitor, 5-10 mg twice daily. The chain links TRBV5-6 to TRBJ1-2; D call uncertain. The sequencing used CD4+ T cells sorted from blood, collected at week 4, from a patient treated with tofacitinib. The TCR originated in a human donor with alopecia areata. DNA for the CDR3: TGTGCCAGCAGCACCGGACGGACTAACTATGGCTACACCTTC. Amino acids: CASSTGRTNYGYTF. The whole variable domain, filled in from reference TRBV5-6 and TRBJ1-2, reads DAGVTQSPTHLIKTRGQQVTLRCSPKSGHDTVSWYQQALGQGPQFIFQYYEEEERQRGNFPDRFSGHQFPNYSSELNVNALLLGDSALYLCASSTGRTNYGYTFGSGTRLTVV.